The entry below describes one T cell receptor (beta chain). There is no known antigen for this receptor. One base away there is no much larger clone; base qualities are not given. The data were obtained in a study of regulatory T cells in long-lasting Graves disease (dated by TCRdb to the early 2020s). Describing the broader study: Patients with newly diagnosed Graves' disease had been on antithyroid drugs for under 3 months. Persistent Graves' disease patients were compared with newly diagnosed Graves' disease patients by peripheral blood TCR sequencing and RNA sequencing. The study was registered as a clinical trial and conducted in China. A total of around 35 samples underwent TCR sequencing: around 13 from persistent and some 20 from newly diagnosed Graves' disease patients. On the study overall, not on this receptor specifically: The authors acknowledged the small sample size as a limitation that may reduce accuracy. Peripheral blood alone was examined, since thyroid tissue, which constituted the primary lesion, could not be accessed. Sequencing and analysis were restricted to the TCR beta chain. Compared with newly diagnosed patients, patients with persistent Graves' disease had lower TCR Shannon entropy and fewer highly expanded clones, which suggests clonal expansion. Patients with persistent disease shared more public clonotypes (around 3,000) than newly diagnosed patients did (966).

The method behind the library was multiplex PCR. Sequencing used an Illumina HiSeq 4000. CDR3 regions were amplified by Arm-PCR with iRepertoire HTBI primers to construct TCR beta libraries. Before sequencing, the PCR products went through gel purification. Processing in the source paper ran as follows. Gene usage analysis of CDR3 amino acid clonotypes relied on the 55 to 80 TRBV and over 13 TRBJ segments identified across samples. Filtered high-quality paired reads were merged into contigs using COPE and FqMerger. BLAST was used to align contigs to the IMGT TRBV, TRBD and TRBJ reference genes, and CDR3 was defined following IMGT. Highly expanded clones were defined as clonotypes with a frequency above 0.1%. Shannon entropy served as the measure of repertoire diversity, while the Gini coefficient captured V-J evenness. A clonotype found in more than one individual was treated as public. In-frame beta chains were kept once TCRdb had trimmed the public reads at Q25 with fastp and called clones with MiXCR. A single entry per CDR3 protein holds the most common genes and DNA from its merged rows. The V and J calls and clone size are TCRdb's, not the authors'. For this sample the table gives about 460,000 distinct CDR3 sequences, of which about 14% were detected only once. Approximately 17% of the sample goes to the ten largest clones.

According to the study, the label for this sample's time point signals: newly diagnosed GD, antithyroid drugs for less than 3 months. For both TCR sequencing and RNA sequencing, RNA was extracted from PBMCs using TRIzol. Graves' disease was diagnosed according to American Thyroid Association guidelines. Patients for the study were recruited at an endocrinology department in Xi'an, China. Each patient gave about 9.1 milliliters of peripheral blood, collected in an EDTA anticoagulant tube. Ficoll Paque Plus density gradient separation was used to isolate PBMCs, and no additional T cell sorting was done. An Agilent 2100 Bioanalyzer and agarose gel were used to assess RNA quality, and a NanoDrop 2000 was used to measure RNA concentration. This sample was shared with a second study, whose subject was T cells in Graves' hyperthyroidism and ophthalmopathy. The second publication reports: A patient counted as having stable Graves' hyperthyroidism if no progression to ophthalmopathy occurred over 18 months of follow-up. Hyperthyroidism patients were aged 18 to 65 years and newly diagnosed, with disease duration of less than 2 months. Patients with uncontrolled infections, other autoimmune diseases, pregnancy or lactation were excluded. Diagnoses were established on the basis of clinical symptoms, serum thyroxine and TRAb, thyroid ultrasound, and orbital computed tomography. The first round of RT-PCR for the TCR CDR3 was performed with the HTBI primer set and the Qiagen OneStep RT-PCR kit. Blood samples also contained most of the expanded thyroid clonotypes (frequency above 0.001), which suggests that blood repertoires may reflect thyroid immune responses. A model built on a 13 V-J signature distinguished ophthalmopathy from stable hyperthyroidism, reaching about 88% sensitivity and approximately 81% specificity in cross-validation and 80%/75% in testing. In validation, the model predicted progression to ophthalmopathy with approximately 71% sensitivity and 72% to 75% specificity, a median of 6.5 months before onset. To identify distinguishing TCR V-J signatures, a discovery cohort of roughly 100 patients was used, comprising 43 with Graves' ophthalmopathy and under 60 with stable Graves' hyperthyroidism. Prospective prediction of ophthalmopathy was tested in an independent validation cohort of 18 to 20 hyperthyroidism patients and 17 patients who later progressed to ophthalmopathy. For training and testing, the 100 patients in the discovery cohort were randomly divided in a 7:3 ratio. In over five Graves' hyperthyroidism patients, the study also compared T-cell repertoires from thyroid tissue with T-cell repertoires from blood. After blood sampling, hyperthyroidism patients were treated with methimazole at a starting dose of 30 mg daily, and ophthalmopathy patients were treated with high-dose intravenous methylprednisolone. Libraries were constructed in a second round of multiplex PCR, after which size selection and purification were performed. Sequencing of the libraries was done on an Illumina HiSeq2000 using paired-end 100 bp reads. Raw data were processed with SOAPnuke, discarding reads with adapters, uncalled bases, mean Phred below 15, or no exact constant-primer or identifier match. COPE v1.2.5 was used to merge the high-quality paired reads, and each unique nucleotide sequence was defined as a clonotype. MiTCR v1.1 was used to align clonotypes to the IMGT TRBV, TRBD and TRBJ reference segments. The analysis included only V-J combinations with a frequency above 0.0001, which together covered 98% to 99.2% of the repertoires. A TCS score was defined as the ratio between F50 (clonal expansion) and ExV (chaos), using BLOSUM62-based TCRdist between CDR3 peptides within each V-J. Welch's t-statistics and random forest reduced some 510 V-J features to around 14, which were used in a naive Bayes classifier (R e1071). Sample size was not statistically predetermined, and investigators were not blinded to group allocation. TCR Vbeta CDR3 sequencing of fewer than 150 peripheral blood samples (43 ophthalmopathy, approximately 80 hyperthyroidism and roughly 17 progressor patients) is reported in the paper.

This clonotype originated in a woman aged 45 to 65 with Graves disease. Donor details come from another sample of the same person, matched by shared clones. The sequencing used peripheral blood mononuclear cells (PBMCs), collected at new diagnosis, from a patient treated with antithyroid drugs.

The CDR3 protein sequence reads: CASRGRDGNQPQHF. At the DNA level, the sequence is TGTGCCAGCAGAGGTAGGGATGGCAATCAGCCCCAGCATTTT. The chain uses TRBV6-1 and TRBJ1-5, with the D gene not clear enough to name. V and J are truncated by 6 bases and 2 bases respectively, leaving an intervening sequence of 11 bases. The cysteine opens and the phenylalanine closes a CDR3 of 14 amino acids. Only the CDR3 portion is preserved as DNA: 42 bases, with reading frame beginning at the first base. Reading the germline V gene gives CDR1 MNHNS and CDR2 SASEGT.